The rows below give T cell receptor beta chains drawn from one sample of a study of blood T cell repertoires in COVID-19. TCRdb keeps only in-frame clones here, not all; method: immunoSEQ multiplex PCR. Of about 80,000 clones listed, about 86% were seen once; the top ten hold roughly 4.8%. Source material: peripheral blood. All receptors derive from a woman aged 80 or over with acute or convalescent COVID-19. Each CDR3 is given with its conserved first and last residue. A D gene is named only where the DNA matches it firmly. Rows give clone size only sometimes, using once, few, many, or a class for an expanded clone.

J	V	D	size	DNA	CDR3
TRBJ1-5	TRBV7-8	NA	NA	TGTGCCAGCAGCTCCGGGACTTATCAGCCCCAGCATTTT	CASSSGTYQPQHF
TRBJ1-2	TRBV6-1	NA	NA	TGTGCCAGCAGTGAACAGGGTTCCAACCCGTATGGCTACACCTTC	CASSEQGSNPYGYTF
TRBJ1-4	TRBV4-1	TRBD1	NA	TGCGCCAGCAGCCAAGCGGGACAGGCGGGGGAAAAACTGTTTTTT	CASSQAGQAGEKLFF
TRBJ2-2	TRBV18	NA	NA	TGTGCCAGCTCACCACCAGGGAGTTTCACCGGGGAGCTGTTTTTT	CASSPPGSFTGELFF
TRBJ2-7	TRBV9	NA	NA	TGTGCCAGCAGCCCGAGGACAGACTCCTACGAGCAGTACTTC	CASSPRTDSYEQYF
TRBJ2-2	TRBV4-2	TRBD2	NA	TGTGCCAGCAGCCAAGCGAGAACGGGACTAGCTGGAACCGGGGAGCTGTTTTTT	CASSQARTGLAGTGELFF
TRBJ1-2	TRBV6-6	TRBD1	NA	TGTGCCAGCAGTTGGACAGGGGGCGGTTGGGGCTACACCTTC	CASSWTGGGWGYTF
TRBJ1-4	TRBV2	NA	NA	TGTGCCAGCACCACCCGCGGTGAAAAACTGTTTTTT	CASTTRGEKLFF
TRBJ2-6	TRBV5-5	TRBD1	NA	TGTGCCAGCAGCTTCCTTGACAGGGCGGGGGCCAACGTCCTGACTTTC	CASSFLDRAGANVLTF
TRBJ2-5	TRBV5-1	TRBD2	NA	TGCGCCAGCAGCCCCTTACTAGCGGGAGAGACCCAGTACTTC	CASSPLLAGETQYF
TRBJ1-4	TRBV10-3	NA	few	TGTGCCATCAGGGGGGGGGATCGGGAAAAACTGTTTTTT	CAIRGGDREKLFF
TRBJ1-5	TRBV2	TRBD1	NA	TGTGCCAGCAGTGGAGGGACAGGAATCCAGCCCCAGCATTTT	CASSGGTGIQPQHF
TRBJ1-5	TRBV6-5	NA	NA	TGTGCCAGCAGGGGGGAGGGCTTCAATCAGCCCCAGCATTTT	CASRGEGFNQPQHF
TRBJ1-6	TRBV11-1	TRBD1	once	TGTGCCAGCGGGACAGACCACCATAATTCACCCCTCCACTTT	CASGTDHHNSPLHF
TRBJ2-1	TRBV7-2	NA	once	TGTGCCGGCAGCTCGACAGGAGGCAATGAGCAGTTCTTC	CAGSSTGGNEQFF
TRBJ2-3	TRBV4-3	TRBD2	NA	TGCGCCAGCAGCCAAGAAGGTCCAGCGGGGGGGCCAAGGAGGGTCACAGATACGCAGTATTTT	CASSQEGPAGGPRRVTDTQYF
TRBJ2-5	TRBV13	NA	NA	TGTGCCAGCAGCTCGCAGGGGCGACAAGAGACCCAGTACTTC	CASSSQGRQETQYF
TRBJ1-4	TRBV18	TRBD1	NA	TGTGCCAGCTCACCGGGACAGGGGGATGAAAAACTGTTTTTT	CASSPGQGDEKLFF
TRBJ2-7	TRBV2	NA	NA	TGTGCCAGCAGTGTCCGGGACTCGCGGGAGCAGTACTTC	CASSVRDSREQYF
TRBJ1-1	TRBV6-4	NA	NA	TGTGCCAGCAGTGAGGAGGTGAACACTGAAGCTTTCTTT	CASSEEVNTEAFF
TRBJ1-1	TRBV4-1	NA	NA	TGCGCCAGCAGCCAATTGGGGAGGGAAACTGAAGCTTTCTTT	CASSQLGRETEAFF
TRBJ1-5	TRBV27	NA	NA	TGTGCCAGCAGTTTCACAGATCAGCCCCAGCATTTT	CASSFTDQPQHF
TRBJ2-1	TRBV24-1	NA	many	TGTGCCACCAGTGACCCCAACAGGGTAGGTGAGCAGTTCTTC	CATSDPNRVGEQFF
TRBJ2-1	TRBV3-1/TRBV3-2	NA	once	TGTGCCAGCAGCCAAGATTTCACAGCCTACAATGAGCAGTTCTTC	CASSQDFTAYNEQFF
TRBJ2-7	TRBV7-2	NA	NA	TGTGCCAGCAGCCCGACACGAACCTCCTACGAGCAGTACTTC	CASSPTRTSYEQYF
TRBJ2-1	TRBV5-1	NA	NA	TGCGCCAGCAGAATCGAGTGGAGTACCCACAATGAGCAGTTCTTC	CASRIEWSTHNEQFF
TRBJ1-2	TRBV19	NA	NA	TGTGCCACCTCGGTGCGGCCTAACTATGGCTACACCTTC	CATSVRPNYGYTF
TRBJ1-3	TRBV3-1/TRBV3-2	NA	once	TGTGCCAGCGGCGCGGGGGCCTACGGAAACACCATATATTTT	CASGAGAYGNTIYF
TRBJ1-5	TRBV5-1	NA	NA	TGCGCCAGCAGCTTGGGGGCAGGGGCCAATCAGCCCCAGCATTTT	CASSLGAGANQPQHF
TRBJ2-1	TRBV19	NA	NA	TGTGCCAGTAGTATAGTCACGGACAGCAATGAGCAGTTCTTC	CASSIVTDSNEQFF
TRBJ1-1	TRBV29-1	TRBD1	NA	TGCAGCGCGACAGGGCCGAAGAACACTGAAGCTTTCTTT	CSATGPKNTEAFF
TRBJ1-2	TRBV12-3/TRBV12-4	TRBD1	once	TGTGCCAGCAGTCGGGACAGGAGTTATGGCTACACCTTC	CASSRDRSYGYTF
TRBJ2-7	TRBV5-1	TRBD2	NA	TGCGCCAGCAGCCCCACCGGGGCGGTGGGACTAGCGGGCGGAACCTACGAGCAGTACTTC	CASSPTGAVGLAGGTYEQYF
TRBJ2-2	TRBV30	TRBD1	NA	TGTGCCTGGAGGGACAGGGTGAACACCGGGGAGCTGTTTTTT	CAWRDRVNTGELFF
TRBJ1-2	TRBV12-3/TRBV12-4	NA	NA	TGTGCCAGCAGTCTCGGAGGGGTTAGGGGCTACACCTTC	CASSLGGVRGYTF
TRBJ1-5	TRBV4-3	NA	NA	TGCGCCAGCAGCAGGGAGAGCAATCAGCCCCAGCATTTT	CASSRESNQPQHF
TRBJ2-3	TRBV7-8	TRBD2	NA	TGTGCCAGCAGCCTAAACGTTTTGGGACTAGCGGGAGCAGATACGCAGTATTTT	CASSLNVLGLAGADTQYF
TRBJ1-2	TRBV9	TRBD1	NA	TGTGCCAGCAGCGGGGACAGGGCAGATGGCTACACCTTC	CASSGDRADGYTF
TRBJ2-1	TRBV25-1	TRBD1	once	TGTGCCAGCAGTGATCTTGTAGGCAGGGGGCCTGATGAGCAGTTCTTC	CASSDLVGRGPDEQFF
TRBJ1-3	TRBV10-3	TRBD1	once	TGTGCCATCAGTGCGATACAGGGGCTCGGTGGAAACACCATATATTTT	CAISAIQGLGGNTIYF
TRBJ1-2	TRBV14	NA	NA	TGTGCCAGCAGCCAAGGGACATTTGGCTACACCTTC	CASSQGTFGYTF
TRBJ1-5	TRBV6-1	NA	few	TGTGCCAGCAGTGAAGCGAGGTCAGGGTTCAATGAGCCCCAGCATTTT	CASSEARSGFNEPQHF
TRBJ1-1	TRBV18	NA	NA	TGTGCCAGCTCACCTCTCCGACACGTTCTCAACACTGAAGCTTTCTTT	CASSPLRHVLNTEAFF
TRBJ2-7	TRBV18	NA	NA	TGTGCCAGCTCACCGCTTGGACAGAACTACGAGCAGTACTTC	CASSPLGQNYEQYF
TRBJ2-5	TRBV3-1/TRBV3-2	NA	NA	TGTGCCAGCAGCCAAGTTAGGGGGAGGGCCACCGAGACCCAGTACTTC	CASSQVRGRATETQYF
TRBJ2-1	TRBV24-1	TRBD2	NA	TGTGCCACCAGTGATACCCCTAGCTTTGCGGGAGGGCGGAATGAGCAGTTCTTC	CATSDTPSFAGGRNEQFF
TRBJ2-2	TRBV5-1	TRBD2	NA	TGCGCCAGCAGCCCCCTACTAGCGGGGGGGAACACCGGGGAGCTGTTTTTT	CASSPLLAGGNTGELFF
TRBJ1-2	TRBV5-1	NA	few	TGCGCCAGCAGTTTGGGCGGAGAGATCCAAACCTTC	CASSLGGEIQTF
TRBJ1-6	TRBV6-5	NA	NA	TGTGCCAGCAATAACAGAGACAATTCACCCCTCCACTTT	CASNNRDNSPLHF
TRBJ1-2	TRBV2	NA	NA	TGTGCCAGCAGTGAAAAAGGAACCGCATCCGGGACTAATGGCTACACCTTC	CASSEKGTASGTNGYTF
TRBJ2-1	TRBV7-9	NA	once	TGTGCCAGCAGCTTAGAACTAAACAATGAGCAGTTCTTC	CASSLELNNEQFF
TRBJ1-1	TRBV12-3/TRBV12-4	NA	NA	TGTGCCAGCCGCGGGGGCACTGAAGCTTTCTTT	CASRGGTEAFF